A selection of T cell receptor beta chains follows, all from one sample in a study of T cell responses to AZD1222 COVID-19 vaccine. Using immunoSEQ multiplex PCR, the repertoire was profiled, and TCRdb retains in-frame clones only, with some absent. The data show about 150,000 clones, with approximately 94% seen just once and roughly 1.2% held by the top ten. This specimen was peripheral blood, taken on day 0 of AZD1222 vaccination. Receptor source: an adult in good health. Each CDR3 is given with its conserved first and last residue. Fields, in order: CDR3 length, D gene, J gene, V gene, clone size, CDR3 DNA, CDR3 protein. D genes are given only for firm matches. Size tells how often a clone was seen (once, few, many) or the class of an expanded clone, and some rows leave it out.

12	.	TRBJ2-5	TRBV2	.	TGTGCCACCGGGGGCCGAGGGGAGACCCAGTACTTC	CATGGRGETQYF
14	.	TRBJ1-1	TRBV6-5	.	TGTGCCAGCAGTTACAGGGGGACTAACACTGAAGCTTTCTTT	CASSYRGTNTEAFF
15	.	TRBJ1-4	TRBV7-2	.	TGTGCCAGCAGCCCCACCGACGCAACTAATGAAAAACTGTTTTTT	CASSPTDATNEKLFF
14	.	TRBJ1-2	TRBV5-4	.	TGTGCCAGCAGCTTGGGCCGAGCCCTCTATGGCTACACCTTC	CASSLGRALYGYTF
15	TRBD1	TRBJ2-1	TRBV5-1	.	TGCGCCAGCAGCTTAGGGACAGGGATCTACAATGAGCAGTTCTTC	CASSLGTGIYNEQFF
14	TRBD1	TRBJ1-1	TRBV29-1	.	TGCAGCGTTGAGGGCAGACAGGGCTGGACTGAAGCTTTCTTT	CSVEGRQGWTEAFF
15	.	TRBJ1-2	TRBV5-6	.	TGTGCCAGCAGTGACGGGCAAGGTTCTTACTATGGCTACACCTTC	CASSDGQGSYYGYTF
14	.	TRBJ1-2	TRBV18	.	TGTGCCAGCTCACCACCCCAGGGCGACTATGGCTACACCTTC	CASSPPQGDYGYTF
13	.	TRBJ1-2	TRBV28	.	TGTGCCAGCAGGACTCAGGTTCCCTATGGCTACACCTTC	CASRTQVPYGYTF
15	.	TRBJ1-1	TRBV6-5	.	TGTGCCAGCAGTTACTCGTTACCAGGGAACACTGAAGCTTTCTTT	CASSYSLPGNTEAFF
18	TRBD2	TRBJ2-3	TRBV27	.	TGTGCCAGCAGGCTACGGGGCGGGAGGGCCGCGGATACAGATACGCAGTATTTT	CASRLRGGRAADTDTQYF
13	.	TRBJ1-2	TRBV7-9	once	TGTGCCAGCAGCCCCGGGAACAAAGGGGGCTACACCTTC	CASSPGNKGGYTF
12	.	TRBJ1-1	TRBV7-9	.	TGTGCCAGCAGCTTAATGAACACTGAAGCTTTCTTT	CASSLMNTEAFF
18	TRBD1	TRBJ1-3	TRBV4-1	.	TGCGCCAGCAGCCAAGAGGGACTGGGACAGTACTCTGGAAACACCATATATTTT	CASSQEGLGQYSGNTIYF
14	.	TRBJ1-4	TRBV19	.	TGTGCCAGTAGTATGTCCAGGGAGGGCGAAAAACTGTTTTTT	CASSMSREGEKLFF
14	.	TRBJ1-2	TRBV20-1	.	TGCAGTGCTCGTGGGGGCGCGGGAAACTATGGCTACACCTTC	CSARGGAGNYGYTF
15	.	TRBJ1-6	TRBV7-2	.	TGTGCCAGCAGCTTAGTGGGGATAGGTAATTCACCCCTCCACTTT	CASSLVGIGNSPLHF
15	.	TRBJ1-2	TRBV5-5	.	TGTGCCAGCAGCTTAACAGGGTCCCCTAACTATGGCTACACCTTC	CASSLTGSPNYGYTF
14	.	TRBJ1-4	TRBV27	.	TGTGCCAGCAGTTTTGGGACGGGAGGGGAAAAACTGTTTTTT	CASSFGTGGEKLFF
12	.	TRBJ1-2	TRBV2	.	TGTGCCAGCGGGGAGGGTTCGCGCGGCTACACCTTC	CASGEGSRGYTF
13	.	TRBJ1-2	TRBV5-1	few	TGCGCCAGTAGTGGGGCAGCTAACTATGGCTACACCTTC	CASSGAANYGYTF
15	TRBD2	TRBJ2-3	TRBV10-2	once	TGCGCCAGCAGTACTAGCGGGGGTAGCACAGATACGCAGTATTTT	CASSTSGGSTDTQYF
16	.	TRBJ2-1	TRBV6-5	.	TGTGCCAGCAGTTACTCGATAGGCAGCTCCTACAATGAGCAGTTCTTC	CASSYSIGSSYNEQFF
17	.	TRBJ2-4	TRBV28	.	TGTGCCATCGCCGGCCACGAGGGAAAGGAGGCCAAAAACATTCAGTACTTC	CAIAGHEGKEAKNIQYF
12	TRBD1	TRBJ1-2	TRBV4-1	.	TGCGCCAGCAGCGACAGGGCCTATGGCTACACCTTC	CASSDRAYGYTF
16	.	TRBJ1-3	TRBV28	.	TGTGCCAGCAGCCCCGGTGGCTCCCTGTCTGGAAACACCATATATTTT	CASSPGGSLSGNTIYF
15	TRBD1	TRBJ1-1	TRBV11-2	.	TGTGCCAGCAGCCCCTGGACAGGGGGGGATACTGAAGCTTTCTTT	CASSPWTGGDTEAFF
14	.	TRBJ1-5	TRBV7-2	.	TGTGCCAGCAGCTTTCGACGGAGCAATCAGCCCCAGCATTTT	CASSFRRSNQPQHF
12	.	TRBJ1-2	TRBV7-2	.	TGTGCCAGCAGCACCTACCGGGGGGGCTACACCTTC	CASSTYRGGYTF
15	TRBD2	TRBJ2-5	TRBV4-3	.	TGCGCCAGCAGCCTGGGACTAGGGCCCCAAGAGACCCAGTACTTC	CASSLGLGPQETQYF
14	.	TRBJ1-6	TRBV5-1	.	TGCGCCAGCAGTTTTACTCCCGGAGATTCACCCCTCCACTTT	CASSFTPGDSPLHF
16	TRBD2	TRBJ2-1	TRBV4-2	.	TGTGCCAGCAGCTTAATAGCGGGAAGCTCCTACAATGAGCAGTTCTTC	CASSLIAGSSYNEQFF
13	TRBD1	TRBJ1-6	TRBV29-1	once	TGCAGCGTTGCGGGGACAGAGAATTCACCCCTCCACTTT	CSVAGTENSPLHF
16	.	TRBJ2-6	TRBV2	.	TGTGCCAGCAGTGCCTCCGGTACCCCTGGGGCCAACGTCCTGACTTTC	CASSASGTPGANVLTF
15	.	TRBJ1-5	TRBV18	.	TGTGCCAGCTCACCACCGCCAGGTGGCAATCAGCCCCAGCATTTT	CASSPPPGGNQPQHF
14	.	TRBJ1-6	TRBV7-8	.	TGTGCCAGCAGCCACGGTGGGAACAATTCACCCCTCCACTTT	CASSHGGNNSPLHF
16	.	TRBJ2-1	TRBV11-2	.	TGTGCCAGCAGCTTAGAGTTTTGGGGGGCTAGCTATGAGCAGTTCTTC	CASSLEFWGASYEQFF